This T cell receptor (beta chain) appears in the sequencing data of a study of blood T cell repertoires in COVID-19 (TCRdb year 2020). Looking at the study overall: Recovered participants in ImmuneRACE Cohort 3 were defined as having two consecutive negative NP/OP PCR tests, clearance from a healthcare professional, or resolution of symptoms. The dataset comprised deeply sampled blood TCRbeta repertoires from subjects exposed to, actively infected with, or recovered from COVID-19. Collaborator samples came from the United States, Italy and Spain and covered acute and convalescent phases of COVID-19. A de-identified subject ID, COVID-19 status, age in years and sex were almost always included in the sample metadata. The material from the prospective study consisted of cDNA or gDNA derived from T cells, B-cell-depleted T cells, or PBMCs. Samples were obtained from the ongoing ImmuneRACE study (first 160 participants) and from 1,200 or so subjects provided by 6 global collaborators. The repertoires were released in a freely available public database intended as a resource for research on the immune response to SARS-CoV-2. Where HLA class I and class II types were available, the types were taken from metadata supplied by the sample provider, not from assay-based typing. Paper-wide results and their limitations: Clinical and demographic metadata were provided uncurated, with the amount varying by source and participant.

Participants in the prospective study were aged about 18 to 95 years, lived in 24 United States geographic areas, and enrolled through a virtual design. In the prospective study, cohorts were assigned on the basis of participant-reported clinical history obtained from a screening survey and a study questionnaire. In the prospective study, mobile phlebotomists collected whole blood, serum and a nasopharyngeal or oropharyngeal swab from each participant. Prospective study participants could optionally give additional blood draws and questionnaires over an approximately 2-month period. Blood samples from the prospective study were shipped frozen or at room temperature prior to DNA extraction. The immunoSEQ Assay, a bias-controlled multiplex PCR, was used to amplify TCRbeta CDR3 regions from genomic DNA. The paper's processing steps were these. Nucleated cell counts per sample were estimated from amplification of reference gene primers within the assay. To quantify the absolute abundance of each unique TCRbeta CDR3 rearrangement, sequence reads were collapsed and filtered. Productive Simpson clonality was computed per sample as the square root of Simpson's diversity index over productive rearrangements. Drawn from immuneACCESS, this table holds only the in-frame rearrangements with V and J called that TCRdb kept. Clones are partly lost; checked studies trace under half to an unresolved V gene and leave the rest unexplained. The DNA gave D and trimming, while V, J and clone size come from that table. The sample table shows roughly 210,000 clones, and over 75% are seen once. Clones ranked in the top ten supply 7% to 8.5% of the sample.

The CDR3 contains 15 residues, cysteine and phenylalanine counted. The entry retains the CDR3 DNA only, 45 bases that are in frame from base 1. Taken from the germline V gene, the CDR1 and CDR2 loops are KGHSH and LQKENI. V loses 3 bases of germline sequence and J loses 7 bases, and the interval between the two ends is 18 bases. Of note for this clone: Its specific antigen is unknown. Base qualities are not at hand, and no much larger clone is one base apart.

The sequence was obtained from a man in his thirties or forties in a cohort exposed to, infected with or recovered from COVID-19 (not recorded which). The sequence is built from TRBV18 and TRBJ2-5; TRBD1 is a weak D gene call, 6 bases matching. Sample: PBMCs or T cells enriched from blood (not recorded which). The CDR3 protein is CASSPTLGQGLTQYF. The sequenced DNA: TGTGCCAGCTCACCTACCCTGGGGCAGGGGCTGACCCAGTACTTC.